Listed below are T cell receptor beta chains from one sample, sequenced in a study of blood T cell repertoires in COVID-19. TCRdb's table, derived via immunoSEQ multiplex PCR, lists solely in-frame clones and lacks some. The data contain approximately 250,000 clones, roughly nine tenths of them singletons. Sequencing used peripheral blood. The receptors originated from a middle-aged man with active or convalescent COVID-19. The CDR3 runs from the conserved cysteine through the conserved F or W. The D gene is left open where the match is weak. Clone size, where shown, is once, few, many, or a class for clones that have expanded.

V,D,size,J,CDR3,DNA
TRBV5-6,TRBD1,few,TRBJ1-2,CASSWTGGSPYYGYTF,TGTGCCAGCAGCTGGACAGGGGGCTCGCCCTACTATGGCTACACCTTC
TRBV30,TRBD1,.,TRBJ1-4,CAWGRRGDRVGEKLFF,TGTGCCTGGGGAAGAAGGGGGGACAGGGTCGGCGAAAAACTGTTTTTT
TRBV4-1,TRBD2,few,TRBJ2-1,CASSQDQSGRYNEQFF,TGCGCCAGCAGCCAAGATCAGAGCGGGAGGTATAATGAGCAGTTCTTC
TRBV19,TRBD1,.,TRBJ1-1,CASSDSNRGTEAFF,TGTGCCAGTAGTGACTCAAACAGGGGAACTGAAGCTTTCTTT
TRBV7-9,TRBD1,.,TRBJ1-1,CASSPSGSRQGAKAFF,TGTGCCAGCAGCCCCTCGGGTAGTCGACAGGGGGCCAAAGCTTTCTTT
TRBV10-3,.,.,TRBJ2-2,CAIMVGFGQNTGELFF,TGTGCCATCATGGTGGGGTTTGGACAGAACACCGGGGAGCTGTTTTTT
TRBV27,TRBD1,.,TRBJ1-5,CASSSGQGLYSNQPQHF,TGTGCCAGCAGTTCTGGACAGGGCCTCTATAGCAATCAGCCCCAGCATTTT
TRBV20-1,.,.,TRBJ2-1,CSASHPRNEQFF,TGCAGTGCTAGTCACCCGCGGAATGAGCAGTTCTTC
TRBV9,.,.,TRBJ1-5,CASSVDEDQPQHF,TGTGCCAGCAGCGTAGATGAGGATCAGCCCCAGCATTTT
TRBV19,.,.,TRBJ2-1,CASKGGVNEQFF,TGTGCCAGTAAAGGGGGGGTCAATGAGCAGTTCTTC
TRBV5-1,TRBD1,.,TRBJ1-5,CASSRTGVDQPQHF,TGCGCCAGCAGCCGCACAGGGGTTGATCAGCCCCAGCATTTT
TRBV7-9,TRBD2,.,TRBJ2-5,CASRPGGETQYF,TGTGCCAGCAGACCCGGGGGGGAGACCCAGTACTTC
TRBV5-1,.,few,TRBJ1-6,CASKLSSYNSPLHF,TGCGCCAGCAAACTAAGCTCCTATAATTCACCCCTCCACTTT
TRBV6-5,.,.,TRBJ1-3,CASRQDRLSGNTIYF,TGTGCCAGCAGACAAGACAGACTCTCTGGAAACACCATATATTTT
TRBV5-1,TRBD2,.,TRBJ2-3,CASRVPIAGGGADTQYF,TGCGCCAGCAGAGTGCCTATAGCGGGGGGCGGCGCAGATACGCAGTATTTT